This passage covers 7 T cell receptor beta chains from one sample sequenced in a study of shared clonotypes between healthy human individuals (dated by TCRdb to the early 2020s). Libraries came from the immunoSEQ multiplex PCR assay. Drawn from immuneACCESS, this table holds only the in-frame rearrangements with V and J called that TCRdb kept. Clones are partly lost; checked studies trace under half to an unresolved V gene and leave the rest unexplained. This sample comprises around 2.5 million clones, 93% of them detected only once. The ten largest clones capture 0.35% to 0.45% of the sample. Sequencing was done on a sample of naive CD4+ T cells from PBMCs. The sample's cell subset or site, from its label and the paper: CD45RA+ positively selected. The receptors derive from a man younger than 35 in good health. Some clones in this sample may be carry-over from other donors' samples.

A single count supports this clone. The genes are TRBV7-2 and TRBJ2-1; 9 bases align to TRBD2. This CDR3 comprises 15 residues. The germline V gene has CDR1 SGHTA and CDR2 FQGNSA. V lost 1 base to trimming and J lost 7 bases; unmatched junction nucleotides: 5. This chain's CDR3 is CASSLVASGINEQFF. CDR3 nucleotides: TGTGCCAGCAGCTTAGTGGCTAGCGGGATAAATGAGCAGTTCTTC.

V gene TRBV7-3 combines with J gene TRBJ2-5; D is unclear. The CDR3 runs 13 residues. Germline-derived CDR1 and CDR2 are SGHTA and FQGTGA. The V gene lost 0 bases and the J gene lost 3 bases, with 5 bases spanning the gap. This CDR3 reads CASSLTFEETQYF. CDR3 in DNA: TGTGCCAGCAGCTTAACCTTCGAAGAGACCCAGTACTTC.

This clone appeared once. The gene calls are TRBV4-1 and TRBJ2-4, with 13 bases lining up with TRBD2. V lost 0 bases to trimming and J lost 0 bases; unmatched junction nucleotides: 14. Per the germline V gene, CDR1 is MGHRA and CDR2 is YSYEKL. The CDR3 length is 22 residues. This CDR3 is CASSQDHDLGLAGVLAKNIQYF. In nucleotides, the CDR3 is TGCGCCAGCAGCCAAGACCACGATTTAGGACTAGCGGGAGTGCTAGCCAAAAACATTCAGTACTTC.

In this sample, this clone turned up once. The chain has TRBV18 and TRBJ1-5, with D possibly being TRBD1 (5 bases). Trimming took 6 bases from V and 4 from J, leaving 13 bases between them. This CDR3 comprises 14 residues. Germline V lookup: CDR1 KGHSH, CDR2 LQKENI. DNA for the CDR3: TGTGCCAGCTCCGATCTTACAGGAAATCAGCCCCAGCATTTT. The encoded protein is CASSDLTGNQPQHF.

The chain combines TRBV5-1 with TRBJ2-2; D not resolved. V gave up 1 base and J gave up 2 bases, with 9 bases separating them. The germline CDR1 and CDR2 sequences are SGHRS and YFSETQ. This CDR3 has 15 residues. This chain's CDR3 is CASSLIRVNTGELFF. CDR3 nucleotide sequence: TGCGCCAGCAGCTTGATAAGGGTAAACACCGGGGAGCTGTTTTTT.

The rearrangement links TRBV7-9 to TRBJ2-1; TRBD2 agrees at 7 bases. The V and J ends lost 1 base and 5 bases, in that order; junction bases with no gene match: 5. The CDR3 is 15 amino acids. Germline values: CDR1 SEHNR, CDR2 FQNEAQ (reference sequence). CDR3: CASSLVGGVHNEQFF. CDR3 DNA sequence: TGTGCCAGCAGCTTAGTGGGAGGGGTCCACAATGAGCAGTTCTTC.

On this clone itself: The junction shows a germline mismatch at one end, possibly a read error. The chain employs TRBV4-1 and TRBJ2-5, with a weak D call TRBD1 (5 bases). Germline loops: CDR1 MGHRA, CDR2 YSYEKL. This CDR3 region has 12 residues. The CDR3 nucleotides read TGCGCCAGCAGCCAAGGCGGTCAGGGTGTGCACTTC. As protein: CASSQGGQGVHF.